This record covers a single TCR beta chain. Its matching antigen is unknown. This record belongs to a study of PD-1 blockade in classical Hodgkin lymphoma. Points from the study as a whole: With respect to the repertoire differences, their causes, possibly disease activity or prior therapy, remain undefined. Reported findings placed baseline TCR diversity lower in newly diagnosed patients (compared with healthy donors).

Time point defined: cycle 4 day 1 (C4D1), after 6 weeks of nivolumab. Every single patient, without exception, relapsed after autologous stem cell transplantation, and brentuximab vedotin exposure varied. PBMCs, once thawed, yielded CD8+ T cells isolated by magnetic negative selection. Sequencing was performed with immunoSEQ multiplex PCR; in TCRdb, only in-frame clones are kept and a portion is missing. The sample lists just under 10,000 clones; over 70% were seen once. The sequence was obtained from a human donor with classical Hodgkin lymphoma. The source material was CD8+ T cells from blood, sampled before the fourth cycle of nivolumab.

This chain's CDR3 is CASSYSRGSYNEQFF. The CDR3 bases are TGTGCCAGCAGTTACAGCAGGGGTTCCTACAATGAGCAGTTCTTC. The rearrangement links TRBV6-5 to TRBJ2-1; maybe TRBD1 (6 bases). This CDR3 has 15 amino acids. The germline V gene has CDR1 MNHEY and CDR2 SVGAGI. Trimming removed 2 bases from V and 1 base from J, with 9 bases in between.